This T cell receptor (beta chain) was found in a study of cytomegalovirus exposure and HLA in healthy donors. Per the germline V gene, CDR1 is SSHAT and CDR2 is FNYEAQ (reference sequence). This CDR3 has 12 residues. Remarks on this clone: Its antigen is as yet unknown. Its ends do not fully match the called genes, so a read error is possible.

Study-wide results and caveats: For cytomegalovirus status, the classifier reportedly gave diagnoses with high specificity and sensitivity.

The assay was immunoSEQ multiplex PCR, and TCRdb's table has in-frame clones only and misses some. The sample has 80,000 to 100,000 clones; roughly nine tenths are singletons. The source material was PBMCs. The receptor was isolated from a woman aged 25 to 39 in good health and CMV-seronegative. The chain links TRBV7-7 to TRBJ2-1; TRBD2 is a possible D gene (5 bases). The CDR3 DNA is TGTGCTAGCAGCTCGGAGGACAATGAGCAGTTCTTC. Translation: CASSSEDNEQFF.